This TCR beta chain was captured by sequencing in a study of shared clonotypes between healthy human individuals. Turning to the study itself: Donors had three CD4 naive, three CD4 memory, two CD8 naive and one CD8 memory plate apiece.

Produced via immunoSEQ multiplex PCR; TCRdb's table is partial and in-frame only. Altogether 780,000 or so clones are present, around 70% being singletons, with the ten largest covering under 2%. Splitting of CD4+ cells produced CD45RA+ naive and CD45RA-negative memory subsets. Overall study results and limits: Naive CD4 clonotypes overlapped across several donors at 4.5% to 5.5%.

The V gene lost 2 bases and the J gene lost 3 bases, with 7 bases spanning the gap. CDR1 and CDR2 (germline): WNHNN, SYGVQD (reference sequence). CDR3 length: 14 residues. Regarding this clone: Its antigen is unidentified.

The V and J genes are TRBV10-1 and TRBJ2-2, with unresolved D. The specimen was memory CD4+ T cells sorted from blood. Indicated subset: CD45RA-negative fraction. This TCR derives from a woman aged 30 to 39 in good health. CDR3 residues: CASSEPQYTGELFF. For the CDR3, the DNA is TGCGCCAGCAGTGAGCCCCAGTACACCGGGGAGCTGTTTTTT.